These T cell receptor beta chains were read from a single sample in a study of T-cell reconstitution after alpha-beta-depleted transplantation in children. TCRdb re-called the PCR reads through MiXCR, storing one row per CDR3 protein. The data show 700,000 to 950,000 distinct CDR3 sequences, under 20% seen once. The source material was PBMCs, mostly from graft donor cells, sampled 360 days after TCRalphabeta/CD19-depleted stem cell transplant. The receptors come from a male patient between 10 and 17 years old who had a stem cell transplant for acute lymphoblastic leukemia, so the T cells may come from the graft donor. Both conserved end residues are part of each CDR3. Each record gives: V gene, J gene, CDR3 protein.

V gene: TRBV30
J gene: TRBJ2-1
CDR3 protein: CAWSVRLAGRFF

V gene: TRBV20-1
J gene: TRBJ2-2
CDR3 protein: CSARDHRTSGSRDTGELFF

V gene: TRBV7-9
J gene: TRBJ2-1
CDR3 protein: CASSYPGPGGEQFF

V gene: TRBV5-1
J gene: TRBJ2-1
CDR3 protein: CASSWPGGGNEQFF

V gene: TRBV27
J gene: TRBJ2-7
CDR3 protein: CASSFHRDRTYEQYF

V gene: TRBV5-1
J gene: TRBJ1-3
CDR3 protein: CASSLAVGRGNTIYF

V gene: TRBV7-9
J gene: TRBJ2-1
CDR3 protein: CASSLVSRGSYNEQFF

V gene: TRBV11-2
J gene: TRBJ1-4
CDR3 protein: CASSLVGTGNEKLFF

V gene: TRBV24-1
J gene: TRBJ2-1
CDR3 protein: CATSDLQAYNEQFF

V gene: TRBV5-6
J gene: TRBJ1-5
CDR3 protein: CASSLLGARNQPQHF

V gene: TRBV7-9
J gene: TRBJ2-5
CDR3 protein: CASSPRDWSGTQYF

V gene: TRBV7-2
J gene: TRBJ2-1
CDR3 protein: CASSLGSLAGAYEQFF

V gene: TRBV27
J gene: TRBJ2-7
CDR3 protein: CASSLQSSYEQYF

V gene: TRBV4-1
J gene: TRBJ2-4
CDR3 protein: CASSQVGGRGNESVF

V gene: TRBV5-1
J gene: TRBJ1-2
CDR3 protein: CASSRRGAGGYTF

V gene: TRBV2
J gene: TRBJ2-1
CDR3 protein: CASSDQFYNEQFF

V gene: TRBV4-1
J gene: TRBJ2-1
CDR3 protein: CASSQPSGTLSYNEQFF

V gene: TRBV5-1
J gene: TRBJ2-1
CDR3 protein: CASSQVPLNEQFF

V gene: TRBV29-1
J gene: TRBJ2-7
CDR3 protein: CSVASGQFSYEQYF

V gene: TRBV7-9
J gene: TRBJ2-7
CDR3 protein: CASSLIIRWRDEQYF